Shown below are 7 T cell receptor beta chains from a single sample sequenced in a study of blood T cell repertoires in COVID-19. The assay was immunoSEQ multiplex PCR, and TCRdb's table has in-frame clones only and misses some. The sample includes a few hundred thousand clones, about 90% seen only once; the top ten take around 3%. The specimen was peripheral blood. These receptors all stem from a woman in her twenties or thirties with COVID-19, enrolled during active disease.

The rearrangement links TRBV5-1 to TRBJ2-7, with TRBD1 matching 8 bases. The germline gives CDR1 SGHRS, CDR2 YFSETQ. The ends lost 0 bases at V and 6 bases at J; junction bases unmatched: 8. The CDR3 has 15 residues. The CDR3 DNA reads TGCGCCAGCAGCTTGGCCGGGACAGGCGTTGGCGAGCAGTACTTC. Residues: CASSLAGTGVGEQYF.

The chain carries TRBV6-5 and TRBJ2-5, with 7 positions matching TRBD1. The germline V gene has CDR1 MNHEY and CDR2 SVGAGI. The V gene end was trimmed by 10 bases and the J gene end by 3 bases; junction bases not matched to a gene: 5. The CDR3 loop spans 12 amino acids. The chain's CDR3 is CAIHQGEETQYF. The DNA for the CDR3 is TGTGCCATACACCAGGGGGAAGAGACCCAGTACTTC.

This clone was observed once. CDR3 in DNA: TGCGCCAGCAGCTGGGGACAGGGGGTAGAGACCCAGTACTTC. Encoded protein: CASSWGQGVETQYF. The chain links TRBV5-1 to TRBJ2-5, with 11 bases identical to TRBD1. Per germline, CDR1 SGHRS and CDR2 YFSETQ. CDR3 length: 14 residues. The V gene end was trimmed by 3 bases and the J gene end by 4 bases; junction bases not matched to a gene: 2.

The V call is TRBV12-5, the J call TRBJ2-3, with a weak D call TRBD1 (6 bases). The CDR3 spans 14 residues. Germline CDR1 and CDR2: LGHNT and FRNRAP. Trimming stripped 6 bases from V and 2 bases from J, with 12 bases between. In DNA, the CDR3 is TGTGCTAGTGGGCCCCGGGACACCACAGATACGCAGTATTTT. Translating it yields CASGPRDTTDTQYF.

The chain links TRBV9 to TRBJ2-6, with D unclear. Per germline, CDR1 SGDLS and CDR2 YYNGEE. The CDR3 runs 17 residues. V was shortened by 3 bases and J by 0 bases, with 13 bases between the two germline ends. CDR3: CASSGPRRPSGANVLTF. The CDR3, as DNA: TGTGCCAGCAGCGGCCCAAGGCGGCCCTCTGGGGCCAACGTCCTGACTTTC.

V usage is TRBV18 and J usage is TRBJ1-4; a possible D gene is TRBD1 (6 bases). Germline V gene lookup returns CDR1 KGHSH and CDR2 LQKENI. The CDR3 is 16 amino acids. The germline V and J ends were trimmed by 1 base and 0 bases, with 9 bases remaining between them. CDR3 nucleotide sequence: TGTGCCAGCTCACCACGGGACATCGCAACTAATGAAAAACTGTTTTTT. Its translation is CASSPRDIATNEKLFF.

The rearrangement uses TRBV28 and TRBJ2-7, with a tentative D call TRBD2 (6 bases). This CDR3 has 11 residues. V was shortened by 6 bases and J by 9 bases, with 12 bases between the two germline ends. CDR1 is MDHEN, CDR2 SYDVKM, per germline. As DNA, the CDR3 is TGTGCCAGCAGCTGGGCGGGGCGGCAGTACGTC. As protein: CASSWAGRQYV.